The rows below give T cell receptor beta chains drawn from one sample of a study of control samples from healthy donors and cancer patients. Assay: immunoSEQ multiplex PCR; the TCRdb copy retains only in-frame clones and omits some. Among roughly 41,000 clones listed, roughly 94% were seen once. Input material: blood. The receptor source for this set is a man aged 55-75 years in good health. CDR3s include the opening cysteine and the closing phenylalanine or tryptophan. Fields, in order: J gene, V gene, CDR3 length, CDR3 protein.

>TRBJ2-7|TRBV27|14
CASSSVPSTYEQYF
>TRBJ2-1|TRBV6-4|14
CASSRASENNEQFF
>TRBJ1-2|TRBV27|14
CASSLSRLYYGYTF
>TRBJ2-7|TRBV3-1/TRBV3-2|17
CASNHRGRQGASPKQYF
>TRBJ2-5|TRBV29-1|12
CSVGEGRETQYF
>TRBJ1-1|TRBV7-9|13
CASSFAINTEAFF
>TRBJ2-5|TRBV19|13
CASSSTGAETQYF
>TRBJ2-1|TRBV19|16
CASSIDRVRWDNEQFF
>TRBJ2-1|TRBV19|13
CASSLKWYNEQFF
>TRBJ1-6|TRBV11-3|14
CASSLRPVNSPLHF
>TRBJ1-1|TRBV29-1|12
CSGRAMSAEAFF
>TRBJ1-2|TRBV29-1|12
CSVEGQGLGYTF
>TRBJ2-7|TRBV18|15
CASSPPMDADYEQYF
>TRBJ2-7|TRBV6-6|14
CASFQQPVGDKQYF
>TRBJ2-2|TRBV21-1|12
CASTPRVGELFF
>TRBJ1-4|TRBV28|14
CASTTQGSNEKLFF
>TRBJ1-5|TRBV7-2|14
CASSETGNGQPQHF
>TRBJ1-4|TRBV12-3/TRBV12-4|13
CASSLWGGEKLFF
>TRBJ1-1|TRBV11-2|15
CASSFIQGFGTEAFF
>TRBJ1-1|TRBV4-1|16
CASSQVHWDSGPEAFF
>TRBJ1-2|TRBV2|14
CASRESRYDSTFNF